A single T cell receptor beta chain is shown here with its context. In the original processing: Reference gene primers were amplified, and this amplification served to estimate nucleated cell counts. This table comes from immunoSEQ multiplex PCR, and its TCRdb copy is limited to in-frame clones, with some not included. V, J and clone size reflect that table, while D and trimming were determined from the DNA. This table holds some 340,000 clones, around 86% found once. These data originate in a study of blood T cell repertoires in COVID-19. Study in general: The samples span acute and convalescent COVID-19 from the United States, Italy and Spain. Sources were T cells, B-cell-depleted T cells, or PBMCs; the material itself was cDNA or gDNA.

Two negative PCRs, clearance, or symptom resolution characterized the recovered Cohort 3 donors. This CDR3 spans 13 amino acids. V lost 6 bases and J lost 4; bases outside the gene matches: 0. CDR1 and CDR2 from the germline V gene are MNHEY and SMNVEV (reference sequence). This chain connects TRBV27 to TRBJ2-7; TRBD2 matches 13 bases. The sequence was collected from a woman aged 45-60 years who had recovered from COVID-19. The sample consisted of PBMCs or T cells enriched from blood (not recorded which). Written as DNA, the CDR3 is TGTGCCAGCAGGGGACTAGCGGGGTACGAGCAGTACTTC. It encodes CASRGLAGYEQYF.